This paragraph covers one T cell receptor (beta chain) sequence. The sample originates from a study of blood T cell repertoires in COVID-19. As for the study in general: The United States, Italy and Spain provided the acute and convalescent COVID-19 samples. PBMCs, B-cell-depleted T cells, or T cells were the source of the cDNA or gDNA that made up the material.

In the source study's methods: For nucleated cells, counts were estimated from reference gene primer amplification. Measured with immunoSEQ multiplex PCR; TCRdb has only the in-frame clones, and not every one. V, J and clone size reflect that table, while D and trimming were determined from the DNA. Altogether 90,000 or so clones are present, about 90% being singletons, with the ten largest covering about a sixth. Unmatched junction bases numbered 3, after V lost 6 bases and J lost 2 bases. CDR1 is SNHLY, CDR2 FYNNEI, per germline. The CDR3 length is 15 residues. This receptor was identified in a human donor in a cohort sampled during active COVID-19. The sequencing sample was made of peripheral blood. V gene TRBV2 combines with J gene TRBJ1-4; 10 bases agree with TRBD1. The CDR3 DNA reads TGTGCCAGCAGGGGACAGGGGAGGACTAATGAAAAACTGTTTTTT. Translated, it gives CASRGQGRTNEKLFF. Full variable domain (missing parts from reference TRBV2 and TRBJ1-4): EPEVTQTPSHQVTQMGQEVILRCVPISNHLYFYWYRQILGQKVEFLVSFYNNEISEKSEIFDDQFSVERPDGSNFTLKIRSTKLEDSAMYFCASRGQGRTNEKLFFGSGTQLSVL.